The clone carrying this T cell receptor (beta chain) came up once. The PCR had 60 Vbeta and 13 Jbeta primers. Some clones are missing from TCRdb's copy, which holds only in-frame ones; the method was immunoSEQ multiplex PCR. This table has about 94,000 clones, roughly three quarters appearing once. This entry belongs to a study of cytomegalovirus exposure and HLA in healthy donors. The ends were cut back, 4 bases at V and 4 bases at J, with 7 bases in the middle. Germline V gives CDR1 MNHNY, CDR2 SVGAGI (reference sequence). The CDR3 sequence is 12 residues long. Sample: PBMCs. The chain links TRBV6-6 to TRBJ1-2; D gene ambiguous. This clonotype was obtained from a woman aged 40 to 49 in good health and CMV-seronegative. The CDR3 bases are TGTGCCAGCAGTTCTTCCCCCTATGGCTACACCTTC. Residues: CASSSSPYGYTF.